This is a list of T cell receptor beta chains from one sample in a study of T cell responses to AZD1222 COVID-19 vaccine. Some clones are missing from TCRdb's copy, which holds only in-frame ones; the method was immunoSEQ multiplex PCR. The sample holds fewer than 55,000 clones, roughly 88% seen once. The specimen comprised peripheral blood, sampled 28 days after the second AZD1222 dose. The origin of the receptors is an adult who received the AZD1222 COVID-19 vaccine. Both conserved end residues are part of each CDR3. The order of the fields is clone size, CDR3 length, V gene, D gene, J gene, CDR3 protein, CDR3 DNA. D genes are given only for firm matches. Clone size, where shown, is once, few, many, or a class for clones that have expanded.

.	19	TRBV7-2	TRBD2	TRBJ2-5	CASSLAGLAGGISQETQYF	TGTGCCAGCAGCTTAGCGGGACTAGCGGGGGGGATAAGCCAAGAGACCCAGTACTTC
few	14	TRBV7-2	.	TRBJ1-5	CASTSALGNQPQHF	TGTGCCAGCACCTCTGCACTGGGCAATCAGCCCCAGCATTTT
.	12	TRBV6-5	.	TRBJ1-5	CASSPVWQPQHF	TGTGCCAGCAGCCCGGTTTGGCAGCCCCAGCATTTT
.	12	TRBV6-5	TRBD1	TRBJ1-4	CASRSDRDKLFF	TGTGCCAGCAGATCCGACAGGGACAAACTGTTTTTT
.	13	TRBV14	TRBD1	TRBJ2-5	CASGTGGRETQYF	TGTGCCAGCGGGACAGGGGGAAGGGAGACCCAGTACTTC
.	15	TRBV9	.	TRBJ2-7	CASSVGAGSAYEQYF	TGTGCCAGCAGCGTAGGGGCCGGCAGCGCCTACGAGCAGTACTTC
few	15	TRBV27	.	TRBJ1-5	CASRSGVISNQPQHF	TGTGCCAGCAGATCAGGGGTGATTAGCAATCAGCCCCAGCATTTT
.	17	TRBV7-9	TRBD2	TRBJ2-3	CASSPGTSGGFADTQYF	TGTGCCAGCAGCCCTGGGACTAGCGGGGGATTTGCAGATACGCAGTATTTT
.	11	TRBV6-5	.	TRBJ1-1	CATPVGTEAFF	TGTGCCACCCCGGTTGGCACTGAAGCTTTCTTT
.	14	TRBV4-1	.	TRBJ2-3	CASRSGEWTDTQYF	TGCGCCAGCAGGTCGGGGGAGTGGACAGATACGCAGTATTTT
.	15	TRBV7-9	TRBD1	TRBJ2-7	CASSQGQGVAYEQYF	TGTGCCAGCAGCCAAGGACAGGGGGTCGCCTACGAGCAGTACTTC
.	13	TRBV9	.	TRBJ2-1	CASSVPPGIEQFF	TGTGCCAGCAGCGTCCCACCGGGGATTGAGCAGTTCTTC
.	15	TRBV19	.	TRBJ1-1	CASSSGGRLHTEAFF	TGTGCCAGTAGTAGCGGGGGCAGGCTTCACACTGAAGCTTTCTTT
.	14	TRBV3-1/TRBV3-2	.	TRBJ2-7	CASSLGPSSYEQYF	TGTGCCAGCAGCCTCGGGCCGAGCTCCTACGAGCAGTACTTC
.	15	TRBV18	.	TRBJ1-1	CASSPGAALNTEAFF	TGTGCCAGCTCACCAGGGGCGGCCTTGAACACTGAAGCTTTCTTT
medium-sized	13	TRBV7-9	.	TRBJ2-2	CASSPTGNGELFF	TGTGCCAGCAGCCCTACGGGGAACGGGGAGCTGTTTTTT
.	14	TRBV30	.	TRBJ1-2	CAWSAWGGADGYTF	TGTGCCTGGAGTGCCTGGGGTGGGGCAGATGGCTACACCTTC
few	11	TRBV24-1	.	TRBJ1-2	CATLPLYGYTF	TGTGCCACTCTTCCCCTCTATGGCTACACCTTC
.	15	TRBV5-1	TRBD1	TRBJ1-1	CASMSRQGVNTEAFF	TGCGCCAGCATGTCGAGACAGGGTGTGAACACTGAAGCTTTCTTT
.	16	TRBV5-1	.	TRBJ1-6	CASSGGGSSYNSPLHF	TGCGCCAGCAGCGGCGGCGGGAGCTCCTATAATTCACCCCTCCACTTT
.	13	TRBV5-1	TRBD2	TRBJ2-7	CASGGGGGGEQYF	TGCGCCAGCGGCGGAGGCGGCGGGGGCGAGCAGTACTTC
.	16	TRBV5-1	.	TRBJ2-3	CASSLDGVPSTDTQYF	TGCGCCAGCAGCTTGGACGGGGTACCTAGCACAGATACGCAGTATTTT
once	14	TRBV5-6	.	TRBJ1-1	CASSFLVMNTEAFF	TGTGCCAGCAGCTTTCTGGTGATGAACACTGAAGCTTTCTTT
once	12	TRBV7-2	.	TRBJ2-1	CASSQPRPEQFF	TGTGCCAGCAGCCAACCTCGACCTGAGCAGTTCTTC
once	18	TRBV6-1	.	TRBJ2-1	CASSEVLRQLESYNEQFF	TGTGCCAGCAGTGAAGTCCTACGACAGCTCGAATCCTACAATGAGCAGTTCTTC
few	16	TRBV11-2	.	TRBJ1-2	CASSLGPSGLNYGYTF	TGTGCCAGCAGCTTAGGCCCATCGGGCCTTAACTATGGCTACACCTTC
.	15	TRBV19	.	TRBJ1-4	CASSQDLKPNEKLFF	TGTGCCAGTAGTCAGGATCTCAAGCCTAATGAAAAACTGTTTTTT
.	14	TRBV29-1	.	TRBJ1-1	CSVVGLGVTTEAFF	TGCAGCGTTGTTGGTCTGGGGGTTACCACTGAAGCTTTCTTT
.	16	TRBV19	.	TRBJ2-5	CASTPRNSQGRETQYF	TGTGCCAGTACCCCACGTAACTCTCAGGGGCGGGAGACCCAGTACTTC
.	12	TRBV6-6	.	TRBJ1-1	CASTPGGTEAFF	TGTGCCAGCACCCCGGGGGGGACAGAAGCTTTCTTT
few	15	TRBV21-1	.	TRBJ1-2	CASRTGTTPNYGYTF	TGTGCCAGCAGGACCGGCACCACACCCAACTATGGCTACACCTTC
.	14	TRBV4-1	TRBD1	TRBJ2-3	CASSRDSITDTQYF	TGCGCCAGCTCCCGGGACAGTATCACAGATACGCAGTATTTT
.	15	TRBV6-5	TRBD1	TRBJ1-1	CASTSGTGGFTEAFF	TGTGCCAGCACCTCCGGGACAGGGGGCTTCACTGAAGCTTTCTTT
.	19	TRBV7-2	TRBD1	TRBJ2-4	CASSQRQGSFGSAKNIQYF	TGTGCCAGCAGCCAGAGACAGGGGAGTTTTGGGAGTGCCAAAAACATTCAGTACTTC
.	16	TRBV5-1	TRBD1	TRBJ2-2	CASSSGDRANTGELFF	TGCGCCAGCAGCTCGGGGGACAGGGCGAACACCGGGGAGCTGTTTTTT